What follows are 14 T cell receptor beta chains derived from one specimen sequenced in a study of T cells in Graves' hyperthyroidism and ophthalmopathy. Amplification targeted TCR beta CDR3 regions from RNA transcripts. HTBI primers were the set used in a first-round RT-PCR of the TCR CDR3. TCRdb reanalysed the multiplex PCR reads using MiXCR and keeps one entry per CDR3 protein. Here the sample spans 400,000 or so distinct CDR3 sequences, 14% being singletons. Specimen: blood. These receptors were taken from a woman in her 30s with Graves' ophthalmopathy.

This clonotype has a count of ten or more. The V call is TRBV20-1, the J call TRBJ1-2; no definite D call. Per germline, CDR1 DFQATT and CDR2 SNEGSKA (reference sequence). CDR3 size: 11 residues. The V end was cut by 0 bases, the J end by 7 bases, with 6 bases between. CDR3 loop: CSARDPGGYTF. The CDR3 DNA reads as TGCAGTGCTAGAGATCCTGGTGGCTACACCTTC.

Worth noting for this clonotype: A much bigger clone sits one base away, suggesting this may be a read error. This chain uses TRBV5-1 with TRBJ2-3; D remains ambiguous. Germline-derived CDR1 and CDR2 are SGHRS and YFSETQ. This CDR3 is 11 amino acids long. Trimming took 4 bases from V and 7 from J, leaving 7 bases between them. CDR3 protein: CASSLQNTQYF. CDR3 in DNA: TGCGCCAGCAGCCTCCAAAATACGCAGTATTTT.

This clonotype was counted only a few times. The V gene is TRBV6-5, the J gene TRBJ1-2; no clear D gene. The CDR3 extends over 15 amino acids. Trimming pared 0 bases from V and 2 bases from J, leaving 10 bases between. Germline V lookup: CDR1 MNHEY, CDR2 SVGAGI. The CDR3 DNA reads TGTGCCAGCAGTTACTCGATACAGATAAACTATGGCTACACCTTC. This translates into CASSYSIQINYGYTF.

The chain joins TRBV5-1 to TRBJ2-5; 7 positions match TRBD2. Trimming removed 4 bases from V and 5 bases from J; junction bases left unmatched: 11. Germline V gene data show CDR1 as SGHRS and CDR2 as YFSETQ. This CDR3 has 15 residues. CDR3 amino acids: CASSDPSAGRETQYF. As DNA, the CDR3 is TGCGCCAGCAGCGACCCGTCAGCGGGAAGGGAGACCCAGTACTTC.

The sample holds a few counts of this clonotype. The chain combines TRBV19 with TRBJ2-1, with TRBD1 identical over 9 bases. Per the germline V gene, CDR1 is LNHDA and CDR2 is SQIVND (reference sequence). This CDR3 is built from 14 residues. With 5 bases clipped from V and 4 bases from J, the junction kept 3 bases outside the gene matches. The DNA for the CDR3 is TGTGCCAGTAGTGCGGGACAGGGTTACAATGAGCAGTTCTTC. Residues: CASSAGQGYNEQFF.

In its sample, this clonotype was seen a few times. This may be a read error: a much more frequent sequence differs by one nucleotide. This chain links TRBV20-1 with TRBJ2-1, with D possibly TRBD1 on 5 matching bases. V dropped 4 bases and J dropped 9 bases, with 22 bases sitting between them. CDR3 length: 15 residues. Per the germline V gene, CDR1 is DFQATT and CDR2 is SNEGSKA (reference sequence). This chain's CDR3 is CSATGASQVRGEQFF. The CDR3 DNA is TGCAGTGCTACCGGAGCGAGTCAGGTTAGGGGTGAGCAGTTCTTC.

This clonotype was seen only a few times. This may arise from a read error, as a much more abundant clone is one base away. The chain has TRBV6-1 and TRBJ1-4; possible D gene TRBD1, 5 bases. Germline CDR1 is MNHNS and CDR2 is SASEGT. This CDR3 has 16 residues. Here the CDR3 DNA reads TGTGCCAACAGTGAAGGAAGGTGGGCAGGGAATGAAAAACTGTTTTTT. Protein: CANSEGRWAGNEKLFF.

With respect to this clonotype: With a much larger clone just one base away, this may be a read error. CDR3 in DNA: TGTGCCTGGAATCCGATGATGACGTCCTCTTATGGCTACACCTTC. The encoded protein is CAWNPMMTSSYGYTF. The rearrangement joins TRBV30 to TRBJ1-2; D ambiguous. Germline V gives CDR1 GTSNPN, CDR2 SVGIG (reference sequence). Trimming left V 4 bases short and J 5 bases short, with 20 bases between. The CDR3 contains 15 residues.

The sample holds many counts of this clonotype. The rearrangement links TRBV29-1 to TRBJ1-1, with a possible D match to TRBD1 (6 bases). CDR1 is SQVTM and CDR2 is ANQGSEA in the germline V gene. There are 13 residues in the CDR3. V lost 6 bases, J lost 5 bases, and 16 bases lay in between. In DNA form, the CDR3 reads TGCAGCGTGGCACAGGGCGCGGAGACTGAAGCTTTCTTT. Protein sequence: CSVAQGAETEAFF.

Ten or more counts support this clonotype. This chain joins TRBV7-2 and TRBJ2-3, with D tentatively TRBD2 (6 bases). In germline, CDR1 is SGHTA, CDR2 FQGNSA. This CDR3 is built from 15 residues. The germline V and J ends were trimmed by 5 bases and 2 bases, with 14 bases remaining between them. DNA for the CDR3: TGTGCCAGCAGCCCCGGGAGCCACCCCACAGATACGCAGTATTTT. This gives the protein CASSPGSHPTDTQYF. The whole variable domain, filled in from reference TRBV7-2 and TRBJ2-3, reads GAGVSQSPSNKVTEKGKDVELRCDPISGHTALYWYRQSLGQGLEFLIYFQGNSAPDKSGLPSDRFSAERTGGSVSTLTIQRTQQEDSAVYLCASSPGSHPTDTQYFGPGTRLTVL.

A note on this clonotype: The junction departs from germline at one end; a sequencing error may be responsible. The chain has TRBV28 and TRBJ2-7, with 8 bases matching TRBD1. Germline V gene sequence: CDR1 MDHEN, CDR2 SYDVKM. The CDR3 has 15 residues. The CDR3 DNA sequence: TGCGCCAGCAGTTTCCCAGACAGGGGAGTCTACGAGCAGTCCTTC. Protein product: CASSFPDRGVYEQSF.

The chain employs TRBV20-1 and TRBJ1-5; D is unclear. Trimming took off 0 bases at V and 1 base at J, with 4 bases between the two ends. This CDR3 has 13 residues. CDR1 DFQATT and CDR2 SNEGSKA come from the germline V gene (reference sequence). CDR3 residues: CSARDGSNQPQHF. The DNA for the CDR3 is TGCAGTGCTAGAGACGGGAGCAATCAGCCCCAGCATTTT.

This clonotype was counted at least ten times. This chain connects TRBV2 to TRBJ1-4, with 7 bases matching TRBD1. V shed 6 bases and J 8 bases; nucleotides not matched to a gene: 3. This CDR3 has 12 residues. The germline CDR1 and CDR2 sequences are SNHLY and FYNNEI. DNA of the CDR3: TGTGCCAGCAGCGACAGGGTGGAAAAACTGTTTTTT. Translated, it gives CASSDRVEKLFF.

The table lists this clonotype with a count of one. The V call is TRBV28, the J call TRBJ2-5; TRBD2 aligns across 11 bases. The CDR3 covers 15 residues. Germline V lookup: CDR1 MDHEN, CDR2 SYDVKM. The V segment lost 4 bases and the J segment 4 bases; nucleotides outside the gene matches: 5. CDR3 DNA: TGTGCCAGCAGTTCCCTAGCGGGGGGACGAGAGACCCAGTACTTC. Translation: CASSSLAGGRETQYF.